The 24 T cell receptor beta chains given below trace back to one sample, sequenced in a study of blood T cell repertoires in COVID-19. This table comes from immunoSEQ multiplex PCR, and its TCRdb copy is limited to in-frame clones, with some not included. This table has some 190,000 clones, roughly 84% appearing once. Material for sequencing was peripheral blood. Source of these receptors: a human donor in a cohort sampled during active COVID-19.

A note on this clone: Other DNA variants within this sample encode the same CDR3. V usage is TRBV18 and J usage is TRBJ1-1, with a possible D match to TRBD1 (5 bases). Germline CDR1 is KGHSH and CDR2 is LQKENI. The CDR3 has 13 residues. The germline V and J ends were trimmed by 4 bases and 1 base, with 7 bases remaining between them. CDR3 loop: CASSRQGNTEAFF. The DNA of the CDR3 is TGTGCCAGCTCACGGCAGGGGAACACTGAAGCTTTCTTT. The whole variable domain, remainder taken from reference TRBV18 and TRBJ1-1, is NAGVMQNPRHLVRRRGQEARLRCSPMKGHSHVYWYRQLPEEGLKFMVYLQKENIIDESGMPKERFSAEFPKEGPSILRIQQVVRGDSAAYFCASSRQGNTEAFFGQGTRLTVV.

V usage is TRBV10-1 and J usage is TRBJ1-4; the match to TRBD1 covers 7 bases. Germline CDR1 reads WNHNN; CDR2 reads SYGVQD (reference sequence). This CDR3 has 18 residues. V lost 6 bases and J lost 3; bases outside the gene matches: 16. The CDR3 is CASRGDSLWVLANEKLFF. As DNA, the CDR3 is TGCGCCAGCAGGGGGGACAGCCTGTGGGTTTTGGCTAATGAAAAACTGTTTTTT.

This chain joins TRBV10-2 and TRBJ1-6; TRBD1 aligns across 8 bases. The CDR3 contains 14 residues. Losses at the gene ends were 8 bases for V and 7 bases for J; bases not matched to a gene: 7. Per germline, CDR1 WSHSY and CDR2 SAAADI. The CDR3 reads CASSRTGTNSPLHF. In DNA, the CDR3 is TGCGCCAGCTCCAGGACAGGGACAAATTCACCCCTCCACTTT.

This chain connects TRBV7-9 to TRBJ2-7; D is possibly TRBD1 (6 bases). Per germline, CDR1 SEHNR and CDR2 FQNEAQ (reference sequence). CDR3 length: 13 residues. The ends were cut back, 8 bases at V and 0 bases at J, with 11 bases in the middle. CDR3 sequence: CASGTGFSYEQYF. The CDR3 coding sequence is TGTGCCAGCGGAACAGGGTTCTCCTACGAGCAGTACTTC.

The V and J genes are TRBV9 and TRBJ1-2, with TRBD1 matching 9 bases. The CDR3 totals 16 residues. J lost 4 bases, V lost 4 bases, and 11 bases had no gene match. The germline V gene has CDR1 SGDLS and CDR2 YYNGEE. The CDR3 protein is CASSPRGGDRVYGYTF. The CDR3 DNA is TGTGCCAGCAGCCCCCGAGGGGGGGACAGGGTCTATGGCTACACCTTC.

This clone was detected a few times. The CDR3 loop is CASRTDIPTSYNSPLHF. CDR3 coding DNA: TGTGCCAGCAGAACCGACATCCCCACCTCCTATAATTCACCCCTCCACTTT. The gene calls are TRBV7-8 and TRBJ1-6, with no clear D. The CDR3 consists of 17 residues. Germline CDR1 and CDR2: SGHVS and FQNEAQ. Trimming pared 6 bases from V and 0 bases from J, leaving 15 bases between.

The rearrangement uses TRBV19 and TRBJ2-5, with 10 bases matching TRBD2. V shed 6 bases and J 5 bases; nucleotides not matched to a gene: 9. CDR1 and CDR2 from the germline V gene are LNHDA and SQIVND (reference sequence). This CDR3 has 15 residues. The CDR3 DNA reads as TGTGCCAGTAGCGCCCGGGGGGGACTAGCGGAGACCCAGTACTTC. Amino acids: CASSARGGLAETQYF.

In DNA, the CDR3 is TGTGCCAGCAGCCAAGATCTTCTTAACTATGGCTACACCTTC. As protein: CASSQDLLNYGYTF. The chain is built from TRBV3-1 (or the pseudogene TRBV3-2) and TRBJ1-2; no clear D. Between the trimmed V and J ends, which lost 0 bases and 1 base, there was a span of 6 bases. CDR1 is LGHDT, CDR2 YNNKEL, per germline (reference sequence). CDR3 length: 14 amino acids.

The chain combines TRBV28 with TRBJ1-1; D is unresolved. The V end lost 3 bases, the J end lost 6 bases, and 11 bases lay between the germline ends. Germline CDR1 MDHEN, CDR2 SYDVKM. The CDR3 is made up of 13 amino acids. Written as DNA, the CDR3 is TGTGCCAGCAGTTTTGGCAGAACCTCTGAAGCTTTCTTT. It is translated as CASSFGRTSEAFF.

This rearrangement joins TRBV18 to TRBJ1-4, with 7 bases lining up with TRBD1. V lost 3 bases and J lost 8; bases outside the gene matches: 6. The CDR3 totals 14 residues. Germline CDR1 KGHSH, CDR2 LQKENI. The CDR3 protein is CASSPGDRGEKLFF. In DNA form, the CDR3 reads TGTGCCAGCTCACCCGGGGACAGAGGGGAAAAACTGTTTTTT.

The chain links TRBV28 to TRBJ2-2, with TRBD1 matching 7 bases. CDR1 MDHEN and CDR2 SYDVKM come from the germline V gene. The junction had 16 bases not matched to a gene; V was cut back by 5 bases and J by 4 bases. This CDR3 region has 18 residues. CDR3 DNA sequence: TGTGCCAGCAGTCCCCCCGGCAGGGGGTTAGTTGGCACCGGGGAGCTGTTTTTT. Translating it yields CASSPPGRGLVGTGELFF.

The chain links TRBV19 to TRBJ1-5, with D perhaps matching TRBD1 (6 bases). The V end lost 9 bases, the J end lost 4 bases, and 19 bases lay between the germline ends. The CDR3 runs 15 residues. The germline CDR1 and CDR2 sequences are LNHDA and SQIVND (reference sequence). CDR3 protein: CASSRYRVGNQPQHF. Written as DNA, the CDR3 is TGTGCCAGCTCACGATACAGGGTTGGTAATCAGCCCCAGCATTTT.

J is TRBJ2-1 and V is TRBV30, with D possibly being TRBD2 (6 bases). Germline V gene sequence: CDR1 GTSNPN, CDR2 SVGIG (reference sequence). This CDR3 region has 11 residues. The V and J ends lost 3 bases and 9 bases respectively, with 9 bases between them. CDR3 DNA: TGTGCCTGGAGGTGGGGGGTTGAGCAGTTCTTC. It yields the protein CAWRWGVEQFF.

V gene TRBV29-1 combines with J gene TRBJ2-1; 7 bases line up with TRBD1. Trimming at V came to 4 bases and at J to 6 bases, leaving 9 bases not matched to a gene. There are 14 residues in the CDR3. From germline, CDR1 is SQVTM and CDR2 ANQGSEA. CDR3 DNA: TGCAGCGTTGTAGGTTCGGGACAGCCCAATGAGCAGTTCTTC. It codes for CSVVGSGQPNEQFF.

This clone was detected only once. The rearrangement uses TRBV24-1 and TRBJ2-5; a weak D match, TRBD2 (7 bases). The V and J ends lost 4 bases and 5 bases respectively, with 13 bases between them. Per germline, CDR1 KGHDR and CDR2 SFDVKD. The CDR3 has 14 amino acids. The CDR3 region has the DNA TGTGCCACCAGTGACAGCGGGGACACGGAGACCCAGTACTTC. It encodes CATSDSGDTETQYF.

V is TRBV29-1 and J is TRBJ1-2, with 10 bases aligning to TRBD1. Per the germline V gene, CDR1 is SQVTM and CDR2 is ANQGSEA. CDR3 length: 11 residues. Trimming cost V 7 bases and J 6 bases; bases outside gene matches: 2. Here the CDR3 reads CSEGQGDGYTF. As DNA, the CDR3 is TGCAGCGAAGGACAGGGGGATGGCTACACCTTC.

This chain links TRBV7-3 with TRBJ1-3; a possible D gene is TRBD1 (5 bases). Germline assignment: CDR1 SGHTA and CDR2 FQGTGA. This CDR3 contains 14 residues. Trimming pared 5 bases from V and 2 bases from J, leaving 10 bases between. CDR3 sequence reads: CASSRGGAGNTIYF. In DNA form, the CDR3 reads TGTGCCAGCAGCCGCGGGGGGGCTGGAAACACCATATATTTT.

CDR3 nucleotide sequence: TGTGCCAGCAGCTTCCAGGGTATGGCATCACGATCTGAAGCTTTCTTT. It is translated as CASSFQGMASRSEAFF. This chain joins TRBV7-8 and TRBJ1-1; TRBD1 is a possible D gene (5 bases). CDR3 length: 16 amino acids. Trimming left V 3 bases short and J 6 bases short, with 20 bases between. The germline V gene has CDR1 SGHVS and CDR2 FQNEAQ.

The chain is built from TRBV2 and TRBJ1-6; D is ambiguous. CDR1 SNHLY and CDR2 FYNNEI come from the germline V gene. The V and J ends lost 6 bases and 0 bases respectively, with 18 bases between them. The CDR3 covers 18 residues. Written as DNA, the CDR3 is TGTGCCAGCAGCGAGACGGAGGGATTAAGCTCCTATAATTCACCCCTCCACTTT. It yields the protein CASSETEGLSSYNSPLHF.

V and J are TRBV5-6 and TRBJ1-2; D is possibly TRBD1 (5 bases). The CDR3 is 14 amino acids. V was trimmed by 0 bases and J by 4 bases, leaving 10 bases between them. CDR1 is SGHDT and CDR2 is YYEEEE in the germline V gene. The CDR3 coding sequence is TGTGCCAGCAGCTTGGGTGACAGCGTCTATGGCTACACCTTC. It yields the protein CASSLGDSVYGYTF.

CDR3: CASSQALRDRHQETQYF. The DNA for the CDR3 is TGTGCCAGCAGCCAAGCCCTCCGGGACAGGCATCAAGAGACCCAGTACTTC. The chain recombines TRBV3-1 (or the pseudogene TRBV3-2) with TRBJ2-5; 8 nucleotides align to TRBD1. Germline V lookup: CDR1 LGHDT, CDR2 YNNKEL (reference sequence). Germline trimming cut 1 base from V and 2 bases from J; bases unmatched to any gene: 9. CDR3 length: 17 residues.

The chain is built from TRBV5-1 and TRBJ1-4; possibly TRBD1 for D (6 bases). Between the trimmed V and J ends, which lost 2 bases and 8 bases, there was a span of 19 bases. The CDR3 spans 16 residues. Germline values: CDR1 SGHRS, CDR2 YFSETQ. CDR3 DNA: TGCGCCAGCAGCTTTGGCCCCGCGGGGGGGGGCGAAAAACTGTTTTTT. It specifies CASSFGPAGGGEKLFF.

This clone was picked up one time. V is TRBV6-1 and J is TRBJ2-7; 10 nucleotides match TRBD2. V shed 3 bases and J 4 bases; nucleotides not matched to a gene: 9. Per germline, CDR1 MNHNS and CDR2 SASEGT. The CDR3 length is 16 residues. The DNA for the CDR3 is TGTGCCAGCAGTGAGACCCTAGCGGGAGCCTATTACGAGCAGTACTTC. Its translation: CASSETLAGAYYEQYF.

The V call is TRBV19, the J call TRBJ2-1, with a tentative D call TRBD2 (6 bases). The ends were cut back, 5 bases at V and 8 bases at J, with 22 bases in the middle. Per germline, CDR1 LNHDA and CDR2 SQIVND (reference sequence). This CDR3 region has 16 residues. The CDR3 DNA follows: TGTGCCAGTAGTTCCAAGGAGGGAATCAGGTACGATGAGCAGTTCTTC. It specifies CASSSKEGIRYDEQFF.